Described below is a single T cell receptor beta chain sequence and its context. The antigen is not known. Blood replicates held 0.5 ug DNA, tumor or normal breast roughly 1.5 ug, two each. Repertoires were generated with immunoSEQ multiplex PCR, while TCRdb's copy carries only in-frame clones and drops some. This sample yields about 51,000 clones, of which roughly 78% are seen a single time; around 3.4% belongs to the top ten. This entry comes from a study of early stage breast cancer tumors. Study-level information: ER+/PR+/HER2- status applied to about 80% of the 16 invasive breast tumors.

Study-level findings and limits: Commonly generated sequences made up most enriched TCRB sequences shared between patients. Tumors had approximately 2.5-fold higher T cell density and higher clonality than adjacent normal breast tissue.

This CDR3 comprises 11 residues. V gave up 1 base and J gave up 7 bases, with 4 bases separating them. CDR1 and CDR2 (germline): GTSNPN, SVGIG (reference sequence). The chain joins TRBV30 to TRBJ2-2; unclear D gene. The sequence derives from a person aged 40 to 49 with breast cancer. The sample consisted of blood. In DNA, the CDR3 is TGTGCCTGGAGTGAGAACGGGGAGCTGTTTTTT. Protein sequence: CAWSENGELFF. Combining the CDR3 with reference TRBV30 and TRBJ2-2 gives the whole variable domain SQTIHQWPATLVQPVGSPLSLECTVEGTSNPNLYWYRQAAGRGLQLLFYSVGIGQISSEVPQNLSASRPQDRQFILSSKKLLLSDSGFYLCAWSENGELFFGEGSRLTVL.